This T cell receptor beta chain was found in a study of blood T cell repertoires in COVID-19. Study context: Acute and convalescent COVID-19 samples came from the United States, Italy and Spain. The cDNA or gDNA used as material had been derived from T cells, B-cell-depleted T cells, or PBMCs.

Germline V gene lookup returns CDR1 SGDLS and CDR2 YYNGEE. This CDR3 contains 14 residues. Trimming stripped 0 bases from V and 5 bases from J, with 10 bases between. Produced via immunoSEQ multiplex PCR; TCRdb's table is partial and in-frame only. This table has approximately 350,000 clones, about 88% appearing once. In terms of age and location, participants ranged from roughly 18 to 95 years and lived in about two dozen US areas. Participants had their cohort set by participant-reported clinical history. The V and J genes are TRBV9 and TRBJ2-3; the D gene is possibly TRBD2 (5 bases). What was sequenced was PBMCs or T cells enriched from blood (not recorded which). The sequence was obtained from a woman aged 25 to 45 who had recovered from COVID-19. Written as DNA, the CDR3 is TGTGCCAGCAGCGTAGCACGTGGAGGAGATACGCAGTATTTT. Its translation: CASSVARGGDTQYF.